Each of the 25 T cell receptor beta chains below was sequenced from the same sample in a study of CD8 T cells in ankylosing spondylitis. A single record per CDR3 protein comes from TCRdb applying MiXCR to the 5' RACE reads. Here the sample spans about 300,000 distinct CDR3 sequences, around 20% being singletons. The specimen was blood, either unsorted or a sorted T cell fraction (not recorded which). Source of these receptors: a female donor with ankylosing spondylitis or in good health (not recorded which).

This clonotype was picked up a small number of times. This chain uses TRBV7-2 with TRBJ2-5; 8 bases agree with TRBD2. The germline V gene has CDR1 SGHTA and CDR2 FQGNSA. CDR3 size: 13 residues. The junction had 4 bases not matched to a gene; V was cut back by 4 bases and J by 6 bases. In DNA, the CDR3 is TGTGCCAGCAGCTCCGGACTAGCCAAGACCCAGTACTTC. Protein product: CASSSGLAKTQYF.

This rearrangement joins TRBV10-1 to TRBJ2-6, with D unclear. V dropped 5 bases and J dropped 3 bases, with 2 bases sitting between them. This CDR3 has 12 residues. Germline CDR1 is WNHNN and CDR2 is SYGVQD (reference sequence). CDR3 loop: CASSNGANVLTF. In DNA form, the CDR3 reads TGCGCCAGCAGTAATGGGGCCAACGTCCTGACTTTC.

The chain has TRBV24-1 and TRBJ2-1; 7 bases are a match to TRBD2. V shed 9 bases and J 10 bases; nucleotides not matched to a gene: 11. Germline V lookup: CDR1 KGHDR, CDR2 SFDVKD. The CDR3 is made up of 13 amino acids. CDR3: CATGKTSRAEQFF. Written as DNA, the CDR3 is TGTGCCACCGGTAAGACTAGCCGCGCGGAGCAGTTCTTC.

The J gene is TRBJ1-6, the V gene TRBV12-3 or TRBV12-4; the D is unclear. V was cut by 5 bases and J by 9 bases, with 11 bases left in between. This CDR3 spans 13 amino acids. In nucleotides, the CDR3 is TGTGCCAGCAGTGGGAGGGCCCGTTCACCCCTCCACTTT. This encodes CASSGRARSPLHF.

The J gene is TRBJ1-3, the V gene TRBV20-1; no clear D. CDR1 is DFQATT, CDR2 SNEGSKA, per germline (reference sequence). V lost 6 bases, J lost 3 bases, and 6 bases lay in between. The CDR3 is made up of 11 amino acids. The CDR3 here is CSAGLGNTIYF. CDR3 nucleotide sequence: TGCAGTGCAGGGCTTGGAAACACCATATATTTT.

The gene calls are TRBV18 and TRBJ2-7, with D unclear. Germline V gene sequence: CDR1 KGHSH, CDR2 LQKENI. This CDR3 is 11 amino acids long. V was trimmed by 3 bases and J by 5 bases, leaving 5 bases between them. The CDR3 bases are TGTGCCAGCTCACCCTCGAACGAGCAGTACTTC. Protein: CASSPSNEQYF.

The chain joins TRBV5-8 to TRBJ2-1; D gene uncertain. This CDR3 has 12 amino acids. Trimming removed 5 bases at V and 8 bases at J, with 11 bases between. The germline V gene encodes CDR1 SGHTS and CDR2 YDEGEE. As DNA, the CDR3 is TGTGCCAGCAGTCACCTGTGGGATGAGCAGTTCTTC. It translates to CASSHLWDEQFF.

This clonotype has only a few counts. CDR3 nucleotides: TGTGCCAGCAGTTTGTCCGGGACAGCGAACACTGAAGCTTTCTTT. Translation: CASSLSGTANTEAFF. V and J are TRBV7-3 and TRBJ1-1, with TRBD1 identical over 7 bases. CDR3 length equals 15 residues. With V trimmed by 6 bases and J by 1 base, 8 bases remained unmatched. CDR1 SGHTA and CDR2 FQGTGA come from the germline V gene.

The chain employs TRBV13 and TRBJ2-3, with D possibly TRBD2 on 6 matching bases. Trimming removed 6 bases at V and 4 bases at J, with 14 bases between. Germline CDR1 PRHDT, CDR2 FYEKMQ (reference sequence). CDR3 length: 14 amino acids. CDR3 loop: CASSLSRRADTQYF. The CDR3 region has the DNA TGTGCCAGCAGTTTATCGCGGAGGGCAGATACGCAGTATTTT.

The V and J genes are TRBV29-1 and TRBJ2-2; D remains ambiguous. The V end was cut by 5 bases, the J end by 0 bases, with 10 bases between. From germline, CDR1 is SQVTM and CDR2 ANQGSEA. CDR3 length: 14 residues. Here the CDR3 reads CSVTLRANTGELFF. Written as DNA, the CDR3 is TGCAGCGTTACGTTGCGTGCGAACACCGGGGAGCTGTTTTTT.

This clonotype was recorded at least ten times. The chain joins TRBV6-5 to TRBJ2-7; no reliable D call. CDR3 size: 12 residues. CDR1 is MNHEY, CDR2 SVGAGI, per germline. V lost 5 bases, J lost 2 bases, and 7 bases lay in between. Here the CDR3 reads CASSTDPYEQYF. In DNA, the CDR3 is TGTGCCAGCAGTACAGACCCCTACGAGCAGTACTTC.

V gene TRBV30 combines with J gene TRBJ2-1; D perhaps matches TRBD2 (7 bases). Germline CDR1 and CDR2: GTSNPN and SVGIG (reference sequence). The CDR3 totals 15 residues. V gave up 5 bases and J gave up 4 bases, with 18 bases separating them. The CDR3: CAWVRGRGEYNEQFF. In DNA, the CDR3 is TGTGCCTGGGTGCGGGGGCGCGGCGAGTACAATGAGCAGTTCTTC. Complete variable domain (other parts from reference TRBV30 and TRBJ2-1): SQTIHQWPATLVQPVGSPLSLECTVEGTSNPNLYWYRQAAGRGLQLLFYSVGIGQISSEVPQNLSASRPQDRQFILSSKKLLLSDSGFYLCAWVRGRGEYNEQFFGPGTRLTVL.

This clonotype was seen a handful of times. The genes are TRBV10-3 and TRBJ2-3; D gene unclear. CDR1 is ENHRY, CDR2 SYGVKD, per germline. The CDR3 loop spans 14 amino acids. Trimming shortened V by 6 bases and J by 3 bases, and 13 bases separated the two germline ends. The CDR3 loop is CAIREAGGTDTQYF. In DNA form, the CDR3 reads TGTGCCATCAGGGAAGCAGGTGGGACAGATACGCAGTATTTT.

The V gene is TRBV7-2, the J gene TRBJ1-2; 7 nucleotides match TRBD1. This CDR3 comprises 15 residues. The junction had 11 bases not matched to a gene; V was cut back by 5 bases and J by 5 bases. Per germline, CDR1 SGHTA and CDR2 FQGNSA. Written as DNA, the CDR3 is TGTGCCAGCAGCCCGACCGGGACAGATATTTATGGCTACACCTTC. This translates into CASSPTGTDIYGYTF.

The genes are TRBV4-3 and TRBJ2-2; 13 positions agree with TRBD2. The CDR3 loop spans 17 amino acids. CDR1 and CDR2 from the germline V gene are LGHNA and YSLEER. V dropped 4 bases and J dropped 0; count of bases not matched to a gene: 2. CDR3 amino acids: CASSRTSGRPNTGELFF. CDR3 sequence (DNA): TGCGCCAGCAGCCGGACTAGCGGGAGACCGAACACCGGGGAGCTGTTTTTT.

The genes are TRBV15 and TRBJ1-4; weak D call: TRBD1 (6 bases). The V end lost 3 bases, the J end lost 6 bases, and 11 bases lay between the germline ends. The CDR3 extends over 14 amino acids. Germline V gene lookup returns CDR1 LNHNV and CDR2 YYDKDF (reference sequence). The CDR3, as DNA: TGTGCCACCAGCAGTAGGACAGCTCATGAAAAACTGTTTTTT. Translation: CATSSRTAHEKLFF.

This clonotype showed up just a few times. The chain is built from TRBV10-3 and TRBJ1-2, with TRBD1 matching 7 bases. The CDR3 is 14 residues long. Germline CDR1 is ENHRY and CDR2 is SYGVKD. V lost 2 bases, J lost 6 bases, and 6 bases stayed unmatched. The CDR3 loop reads CAISETNRGDGYTF. Written as DNA, the CDR3 is TGTGCCATCAGTGAGACAAACAGGGGCGATGGCTACACCTTC.

V usage is TRBV3-1 and J usage is TRBJ1-2; TRBD1 is a possible D gene (5 bases). The CDR3 sequence is 15 residues long. Germline V gene data show CDR1 as LGHDT and CDR2 as YNNKEL (reference sequence). Between the trimmed V and J ends, which lost 1 base and 4 bases, there was a span of 13 bases. The CDR3 DNA reads TGTGCCAGCAGCCAAGGGCAGGGAGATACCTATGGCTACACCTTC. It yields the protein CASSQGQGDTYGYTF.

V gene TRBV19 combines with J gene TRBJ2-1, with 8 positions matching TRBD1. Trimming removed 5 bases from V and 10 bases from J; junction bases left unmatched: 4. CDR1 LNHDA and CDR2 SQIVND come from the germline V gene (reference sequence). The CDR3 is 12 amino acids. In nucleotides, the CDR3 is TGTGCCAGTAGTCAGGGGGCAGGAGAGCAGTTCTTC. Translating gives CASSQGAGEQFF.

The gene calls are TRBV9 and TRBJ2-1, with D uncertain. Germline V gene data show CDR1 as SGDLS and CDR2 as YYNGEE. Trimming stripped 4 bases from V and 5 bases from J, with 10 bases between. The CDR3 is 13 amino acids. CDR3 sequence reads: CASSSSRDNEQFF. As DNA, the CDR3 is TGTGCCAGCAGCTCTTCACGGGACAATGAGCAGTTCTTC.

This chain uses TRBV12-3 or TRBV12-4 with TRBJ2-1; the match to TRBD2 covers 8 bases. The CDR3 spans 15 residues. The V segment lost 6 bases and the J segment 4 bases; nucleotides outside the gene matches: 8. The CDR3 loop is CASRISGSGYNEQFF. In DNA, the CDR3 is TGTGCCAGCAGAATAAGCGGGAGTGGTTACAATGAGCAGTTCTTC.

V gene TRBV12-3 or TRBV12-4 combines with J gene TRBJ2-7; D might be TRBD2 (5 bases). The V gene lost 2 bases and the J gene lost 4 bases, with 12 bases spanning the gap. This CDR3 has 14 amino acids. Here the CDR3 reads CASSLSYGVYEQYF. In DNA, the CDR3 is TGTGCCAGCAGTTTATCGTACGGGGTGTACGAGCAGTACTTC.

The rearrangement links TRBV10-1 to TRBJ2-2; 9 bases fit TRBD1. V gave up 0 bases and J gave up 3 bases; unmatched junction bases: 5. The germline gives CDR1 WNHNN, CDR2 SYGVQD (reference sequence). This CDR3 has 17 amino acids. The CDR3 sequence: CASSESGQGRYTGELFF. DNA for the CDR3: TGCGCCAGCAGTGAGTCAGGACAGGGGAGATACACCGGGGAGCTGTTTTTT.

This sequence joins TRBV20-1 and TRBJ2-5; 8 bases are a match to TRBD2. The ends lost 5 bases at V and 5 bases at J; junction bases unmatched: 13. Germline V gives CDR1 DFQATT, CDR2 SNEGSKA (reference sequence). This CDR3 is built from 15 residues. CDR3 amino acids: CSAEPPGRAGETQYF. CDR3 in DNA: TGCAGTGCTGAACCCCCCGGGAGGGCGGGTGAGACCCAGTACTTC.

The V call is TRBV10-3, the J call TRBJ2-2; TRBD2 agrees at 10 bases. Germline CDR1 and CDR2: ENHRY and SYGVKD. CDR3 length: 16 amino acids. The V segment lost 2 bases and the J segment 5 bases; nucleotides outside the gene matches: 5. The CDR3 is CAISEARLAGTGELFF. In nucleotides, the CDR3 is TGTGCCATCAGTGAGGCTCGACTAGCGGGTACCGGGGAGCTGTTTTTT.